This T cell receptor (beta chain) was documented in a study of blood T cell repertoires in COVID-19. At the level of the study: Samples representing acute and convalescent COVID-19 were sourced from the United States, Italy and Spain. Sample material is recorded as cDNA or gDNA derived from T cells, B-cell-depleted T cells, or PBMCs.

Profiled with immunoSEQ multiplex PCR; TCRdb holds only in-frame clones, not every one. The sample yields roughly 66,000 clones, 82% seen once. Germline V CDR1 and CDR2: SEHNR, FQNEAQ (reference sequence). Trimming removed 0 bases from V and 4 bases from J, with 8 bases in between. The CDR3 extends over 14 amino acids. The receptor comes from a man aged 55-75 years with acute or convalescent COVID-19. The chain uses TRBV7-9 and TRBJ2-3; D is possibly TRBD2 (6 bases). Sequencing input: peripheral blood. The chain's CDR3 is CASSLASGADTQYF. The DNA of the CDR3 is TGTGCCAGCAGCTTAGCTTCGGGGGCAGATACGCAGTATTTT.